The 25 T cell receptor beta chains in this list originate from one sample, sequenced in a study of cytomegalovirus exposure and HLA in healthy donors. The PCR ran on 60 Vbeta and 13 Jbeta primers. Clones were sequenced by immunoSEQ multiplex PCR, and TCRdb holds only the in-frame ones, with some missing. The table gives about 160,000 clones; the top ten clones make up under 2.5% of it. The specimen was PBMCs. The source of these receptors is a man aged 25-45 years in good health and CMV-seronegative.

The chain links TRBV5-1 to TRBJ1-2, with D hard to call. The CDR3 has 14 amino acids. The V end was cut by 3 bases, the J end by 3 bases, with 12 bases between. CDR1 SGHRS and CDR2 YFSETQ come from the germline V gene. Here the CDR3 reads CASSSGGRDYGYTF. In DNA form, the CDR3 reads TGCGCCAGCAGCTCCGGAGGTAGGGACTATGGCTACACCTTC.

The chain is built from TRBV5-4 and TRBJ1-1; D may be TRBD1 (6 bases). The V and J ends lost 4 bases and 2 bases respectively, with 15 bases between them. CDR1 and CDR2 from the germline V gene are SGHNT and YYREEE (reference sequence). The CDR3 sequence is 15 residues long. CDR3 nucleotide sequence: TGTGCCAGCAGCGCCTCGGGACACTTAAACACTGAAGCTTTCTTT. Translated: CASSASGHLNTEAFF.

The chain joins TRBV18 to TRBJ2-2; 8 bases are a match to TRBD2. In germline, CDR1 is KGHSH, CDR2 LQKENI. The CDR3 has 15 amino acids. V shed 0 bases, J shed 4 bases, and the junction held 1 base outside the gene matches. CDR3 nucleotides: TGTGCCAGCTCACCACCCGGGGGGGTCACCGGGGAGCTGTTTTTT. It yields the protein CASSPPGGVTGELFF.

The CDR3 region has the DNA TGCAGCGTTGGGCGGGAGGTACGCGGTGAGCAGTTCTTC. Protein product: CSVGREVRGEQFF. The chain carries TRBV29-1 and TRBJ2-1, with 8 nucleotides matching TRBD2. Germline loops: CDR1 SQVTM, CDR2 ANQGSEA. CDR3 length equals 13 residues. Trimming removed 4 bases from V and 9 bases from J; junction bases left unmatched: 8.

V gene TRBV27 combines with J gene TRBJ1-1, with TRBD1 matching 9 bases. Trimming removed 5 bases from V and 0 bases from J; junction bases left unmatched: 13. Germline V gene lookup returns CDR1 MNHEY and CDR2 SMNVEV (reference sequence). The CDR3 is 18 residues long. The CDR3 DNA reads as TGTGCCAGCAGTCCCCTGGGACAGGGCTCCCACCTGAACACTGAAGCTTTCTTT. It specifies CASSPLGQGSHLNTEAFF.

The chain combines TRBV2 with TRBJ2-2; the D gene is possibly TRBD1 (6 bases). V lost 5 bases to trimming and J lost 5 bases, with 9 bases between them. The CDR3 has 13 amino acids. Germline values: CDR1 SNHLY, CDR2 FYNNEI. CDR3 DNA: TGTGCCAGCAGTAGGACAGAGACCGGGGAGCTGTTTTTT. It translates to CASSRTETGELFF.

The gene calls are TRBV27 and TRBJ1-4; 7 bases line up with TRBD1. The CDR3 has 15 residues. The trim removed 3 bases at V and 10 bases at J, leaving 11 bases unmatched. Germline lookup yields CDR1 MNHEY and CDR2 SMNVEV (reference sequence). CDR3 nucleotide sequence: TGTGCCAGCAGTTTCTCCAGGGGGGAAGTACGAAAACTGTTTTTT. It specifies CASSFSRGEVRKLFF.

The chain joins TRBV27 to TRBJ2-5, with 9 bases lining up with TRBD2. Germline CDR1 reads MNHEY; CDR2 reads SMNVEV (reference sequence). The CDR3 sequence is 15 residues long. The junction had 6 bases not matched to a gene; V was cut back by 2 bases and J by 5 bases. CDR3 bases: TGTGCCAGCAGTTTAGGTAGCGGGAGTCCCGAGACCCAGTACTTC. Translating gives CASSLGSGSPETQYF.

This chain uses TRBV5-1 with TRBJ2-1, with 13 bases matching TRBD2. V was clipped by 1 base and J by 7 bases; unmatched bases: 8. CDR3 length: 17 amino acids. CDR1 and CDR2 (germline): SGHRS, YFSETQ. CDR3 loop: CASSLSGGLAGINEQFF. The CDR3 DNA sequence: TGCGCCAGCAGCTTGTCGGGGGGACTAGCGGGGATTAATGAGCAGTTCTTC.

The V gene is TRBV28, the J gene TRBJ2-2; D is ambiguous. CDR1 is MDHEN, CDR2 SYDVKM, per germline. The V end was cut by 8 bases, the J end by 0 bases, with 10 bases between. The CDR3 totals 14 residues. The CDR3 region has the DNA TGTGCCAGCGTCCCTTTTTCGAACACCGGGGAGCTGTTTTTT. Protein: CASVPFSNTGELFF.

The chain combines TRBV28 with TRBJ1-2; perhaps TRBD1 as D (5 bases). The CDR3 is 14 amino acids. Germline assignment: CDR1 MDHEN and CDR2 SYDVKM. Trimming took 3 bases from V and 0 from J, leaving 8 bases between them. CDR3 DNA: TGTGCCAGCAGTTTTGGGGCGACTAACTATGGCTACACCTTC. It translates to CASSFGATNYGYTF.

The chain is built from TRBV19 and TRBJ1-2, with TRBD1 as a possible D gene (6 bases). V was trimmed by 0 bases and J by 3 bases, leaving 14 bases between them. This CDR3 has 16 residues. CDR1 and CDR2 from the germline V gene are LNHDA and SQIVND (reference sequence). CDR3 nucleotide sequence: TGTGCCAGTAGTATAGATCAAAGGGGGTTGGACTATGGCTACACCTTC. Amino acids: CASSIDQRGLDYGYTF.

The gene calls are TRBV4-2 and TRBJ2-5; TRBD1 matches at 7 bases. The J call may not be correct, given that the DNA end is closer to TRBJ2-7. This CDR3 contains 14 residues. CDR1 and CDR2 (germline): LGHNA, YNFKEQ. In DNA form, the CDR3 reads TGTGCCAGCAGCCAACCCGGGACAGCCTACGAGCAGTACTTC. It yields the protein CASSQPGTAYEQYF.

V and J are TRBV7-9 and TRBJ2-7, with D possibly being TRBD2 (6 bases). The CDR3 is 18 residues long. The germline V gene has CDR1 SEHNR and CDR2 FQNEAQ (reference sequence). The V gene lost 5 bases and the J gene lost 2 bases, with 25 bases spanning the gap. The DNA for the CDR3 is TGTGCCAGCAGCGACATAAGACCGGGAGATACCTACACCTACGAGCAGTACTTC. Its translation is CASSDIRPGDTYTYEQYF.

J is TRBJ2-1 and V is TRBV7-9; D gene unclear. Germline loops: CDR1 SEHNR, CDR2 FQNEAQ (reference sequence). Trimming cost V 3 bases and J 15 bases, with 9 bases left between them. This CDR3 has 10 residues. CDR3 sequence (DNA): TGTGCCAGCAGCTTGGGTCGAGGGTTCTTC. Translated: CASSLGRGFF.

The genes are TRBV6-1 and TRBJ2-7, with D unresolved. Germline CDR1 is MNHNS and CDR2 is SASEGT. The CDR3 is 12 residues long. Between the trimmed V and J ends, which lost 4 bases and 2 bases, there was a span of 6 bases. The CDR3 sequence: CASSVTAYEQYF. The CDR3 DNA reads TGTGCCAGCAGTGTAACAGCCTACGAGCAGTACTTC.

This rearrangement joins TRBV6-4 to TRBJ2-5, with 11 nucleotides matching TRBD2. Germline V gene sequence: CDR1 MRHNA, CDR2 SNTAGT. This CDR3 spans 16 amino acids. With 3 bases clipped from V and 7 bases from J, the junction kept 10 bases outside the gene matches. The CDR3 coding sequence is TGTGCCAGCAGTGAAACCGGGACTAGCGGTCCCGGGACCCAGTACTTC. Its protein product is CASSETGTSGPGTQYF.

The rearrangement uses TRBV7-9 and TRBJ1-1; TRBD1 matches 9 bases. Germline V gene lookup returns CDR1 SEHNR and CDR2 FQNEAQ (reference sequence). The length of the CDR3 is 17 residues. V lost 5 bases to trimming and J lost 4 bases; unmatched junction nucleotides: 14. CDR3 region: CASSPPRRQGEGTEAFF. Written as DNA, the CDR3 is TGTGCCAGCAGCCCACCGCGCCGACAGGGGGAGGGCACTGAAGCTTTCTTT.

V gene TRBV25-1 combines with J gene TRBJ2-3; 9 bases match TRBD1. The CDR3 is 16 amino acids. The J segment lost 0 bases and the V segment lost 3 bases, leaving 4 bases of the junction unmatched. Germline CDR1 MGHDK, CDR2 SYGVNS. This CDR3 reads CASSDSGQGSTDTQYF. The CDR3 coding sequence is TGTGCCAGCAGTGACTCGGGACAGGGCAGCACAGATACGCAGTATTTT.

The V and J genes are TRBV27 and TRBJ2-1; 7 nucleotides line up with TRBD1. Germline-derived CDR1 and CDR2 are MNHEY and SMNVEV (reference sequence). This CDR3 comprises 16 residues. Trimming took 6 bases from V and 0 from J; bases not matched to a gene: 8. The CDR3 region is CASRNRGFSSYNEQFF. The DNA for the CDR3 is TGTGCCAGCAGAAACAGGGGCTTTAGCTCCTACAATGAGCAGTTCTTC.

This clone is identified as medium-sized from frequency. The chain recombines TRBV15 with TRBJ2-3, with a weak D call TRBD1 (5 bases). Looked up from germline, CDR1 is LNHNV and CDR2 is YYDKDF (reference sequence). V was trimmed by 1 base and J by 2 bases, leaving 10 bases between them. CDR3 length: 15 residues. For the CDR3, the DNA is TGTGCCACCAGCAGAGGGTCACAGGACACAGATACGCAGTATTTT. Its protein is CATSRGSQDTDTQYF. The variable domain in full, with the rest retrieved from reference TRBV15 and TRBJ2-3, is DAMVIQNPRYQVTQFGKPVTLSCSQTLNHNVMYWYQQKSSQAPKLLFHYYDKDFNNEADTPDNFQSRRPNTSFCFLDIRSPGLGDTAMYLCATSRGSQDTDTQYFGPGTRLTVL.

The gene calls are TRBV7-3 and TRBJ2-1; a possible D gene is TRBD1 (5 bases). There are 14 residues in the CDR3. Between the trimmed V and J ends, which lost 4 bases and 4 bases, there was a span of 11 bases. The germline gives CDR1 SGHTA, CDR2 FQGTGA. The CDR3 here is CASSSDSFYNEQFF. In DNA, the CDR3 is TGTGCCAGCAGCTCTGACAGTTTTTACAATGAGCAGTTCTTC. Using reference TRBV7-3 and TRBJ2-1 for the parts outside the CDR3, the full variable domain is GAGVSQTPSNKVTEKGKYVELRCDPISGHTALYWYRQSLGQGPEFLIYFQGTGAADDSGLPNDRFFAVRPEGSVSTLKIQRTERGDSAVYLCASSSDSFYNEQFFGPGTRLTVL.

The chain links TRBV4-2 to TRBJ2-7, with 10 bases that match TRBD2. The CDR3 contains 16 residues. With 0 bases clipped from V and 9 bases from J, the junction kept 11 bases outside the gene matches. The germline V gene has CDR1 LGHNA and CDR2 YNFKEQ. This CDR3 is CASSQDQLAGTTGQYF. DNA for the CDR3: TGTGCCAGCAGCCAAGATCAACTAGCGGGGACCACGGGGCAGTACTTC.

V is TRBV10-1 and J is TRBJ2-2, with 8 bases matching TRBD2. This CDR3 is 15 amino acids long. Germline V gene lookup returns CDR1 WNHNN and CDR2 SYGVQD (reference sequence). Trimming cost V 2 bases and J 5 bases; bases outside gene matches: 4. CDR3 sequence: CASSEAGGGTGELFF. The CDR3 DNA is TGCGCCAGCAGTGAGGCGGGAGGTGGAACCGGGGAGCTGTTTTTT.

The chain couples TRBV28 to TRBJ2-7; TRBD1 agrees at 8 bases. V gave up 8 bases and J gave up 0 bases; unmatched junction bases: 6. This CDR3 has 14 amino acids. The germline V gene has CDR1 MDHEN and CDR2 SYDVKM. The CDR3 DNA reads as TGTGCCAGCGGACAGGGAAGCACCTCCTACGAGCAGTACTTC. Protein product: CASGQGSTSYEQYF.